Each of the 19 T cell receptor beta chains below was sequenced from the same sample in a study of blood T cell repertoires in COVID-19. Generated by immunoSEQ multiplex PCR, the TCRdb table keeps only in-frame clones and is missing some. The repertoire holds 150,000 or so clones, with more than 75% as singletons. Material for sequencing was peripheral blood. The receptor set was obtained from an older woman with acute or convalescent COVID-19.

In DNA form, the CDR3 reads TGCGCCAGCAAAGGGGACACTGAAGCTTTCTTT. Its translation: CASKGDTEAFF. The chain employs TRBV5-1 and TRBJ1-1; D possibly corresponds to TRBD1 (5 bases). V shed 6 bases and J shed 3 bases, with 6 bases lying between them. The CDR3 consists of 11 residues. Germline V gene lookup returns CDR1 SGHRS and CDR2 YFSETQ.

The chain employs TRBV9 and TRBJ1-1; D gene uncertain. The CDR3 sequence is 12 residues long. The germline CDR1 and CDR2 sequences are SGDLS and YYNGEE. V was trimmed by 0 bases and J by 3 bases, leaving 3 bases between them. CDR3 sequence reads: CASSVADTEAFF. CDR3 nucleotide sequence: TGTGCCAGCAGCGTAGCCGACACTGAAGCTTTCTTT. The variable domain in full, with the rest retrieved from reference TRBV9 and TRBJ1-1, is DSGVTQTPKHLITATGQRVTLRCSPRSGDLSVYWYQQSLDQGLQFLIQYYNGEERAKGNILERFSAQQFPDLHSELNLSSLELGDSALYFCASSVADTEAFFGQGTRLTVV.

The chain recombines TRBV7-2 with TRBJ2-1, with 8 bases identical to TRBD1. After removal of 4 bases from V and 3 bases from J, the junction contained 5 bases not matched to a gene. The CDR3 totals 15 residues. Germline V gene lookup returns CDR1 SGHTA and CDR2 FQGNSA. The CDR3 loop reads CASSSGQGYYNEQFF. The DNA of the CDR3 is TGTGCCAGCAGCTCCGGACAGGGATACTACAATGAGCAGTTCTTC.

This sequence joins TRBV6-5 and TRBJ2-5; a weak D match, TRBD2 (6 bases). V lost 5 bases and J lost 4, with 14 bases in between. Germline V CDR1 and CDR2: MNHEY, SVGAGI. The CDR3 covers 14 residues. CDR3 bases: TGTGCCAGCAGTCCTCTGAGGAGGGGAGAGACCCAGTACTTC. This sequence encodes CASSPLRRGETQYF.

The V call is TRBV2, the J call TRBJ1-5, with a possible D match to TRBD1 (6 bases). Germline V lookup: CDR1 SNHLY, CDR2 FYNNEI. The CDR3 runs to 16 residues. Trimming took off 6 bases at V and 2 bases at J, with 17 bases between the two ends. CDR3 nucleotide sequence: TGTGCCAGCAGCCGAACACAGGGTTTCGGCAATCAGCCCCAGCATTTT. This codes for CASSRTQGFGNQPQHF.

This chain connects TRBV5-1 to TRBJ1-2, with D perhaps matching TRBD1 (6 bases). Trimming removed 4 bases at V and 4 bases at J, with 17 bases between. This CDR3 region has 15 residues. In germline, CDR1 is SGHRS, CDR2 YFSETQ. The CDR3: CASSGSTGFGYGYTF. In DNA form, the CDR3 reads TGCGCCAGCAGCGGTTCAACAGGGTTCGGCTATGGCTACACCTTC.

As regards this clone: Other DNA sequences in this sample translate to the same CDR3. CDR3 amino acids: CSVAGGSTDTQYF. As DNA, the CDR3 is TGCAGCGTTGCGGGCGGGAGCACAGATACGCAGTATTTT. The chain joins TRBV29-1 to TRBJ2-3; a possible D gene is TRBD2 (5 bases). V dropped 4 bases and J dropped 0 bases, with 8 bases sitting between them. From germline, CDR1 is SQVTM and CDR2 ANQGSEA. CDR3 length equals 13 residues.

The rearrangement uses TRBV11-2 and TRBJ2-7; a weak D match, TRBD1 (6 bases). The CDR3 has 13 amino acids. The germline V and J ends were trimmed by 8 bases and 2 bases, with 13 bases remaining between them. Germline loops: CDR1 SGHAT, CDR2 FQNNGV. The CDR3 here is CASCRDNPYEQYF. The CDR3 coding sequence is TGTGCCAGCTGCCGGGACAATCCCTACGAGCAGTACTTC.

The chain employs TRBV28 and TRBJ2-7; 9 bases are a match to TRBD1. Germline loops: CDR1 MDHEN, CDR2 SYDVKM. The J segment lost 0 bases and the V segment lost 8 bases, leaving 11 bases of the junction unmatched. CDR3 length: 16 amino acids. CDR3 sequence reads: CASFPGQGITSYEQYF. The CDR3 DNA is TGTGCCAGCTTCCCGGGACAGGGAATAACCTCCTACGAGCAGTACTTC. Full variable domain (outside the CDR3, taken from reference TRBV28 and TRBJ2-7): DVKVTQSSRYLVKRTGEKVFLECVQDMDHENMFWYRQDPGLGLRLIYFSYDVKMKEKGDIPEGYSVSREKKERFSLILESASTNQTSMYLCASFPGQGITSYEQYFGPGTRLTVT.

This chain uses TRBV6-2 or TRBV6-3 with TRBJ2-7, with D possibly TRBD2 on 5 matching bases. The CDR3 sequence is 14 residues long. V was clipped by 4 bases and J by 1 base, with 11 bases between them. Germline CDR1 and CDR2: MNHEY and SVGEGT. DNA of the CDR3: TGTGCCAGCAGTTCCAGCGGCCTTTCCTACGAGCAGTACTTC. Its protein is CASSSSGLSYEQYF.

This chain links TRBV19 with TRBJ1-1; D call uncertain. The length of the CDR3 is 13 residues. In germline, CDR1 is LNHDA, CDR2 SQIVND (reference sequence). V was trimmed by 2 bases and J by 1 base, leaving 5 bases between them. CDR3 nucleotides: TGTGCCAGTAGTATACAGGCGAACACTGAAGCTTTCTTT. It is translated as CASSIQANTEAFF.

The CDR3 loop reads CASSVAPSSGNTIYF. The CDR3 DNA sequence: TGTGCCAGTAGTGTTGCGCCTTCCTCTGGAAACACCATATATTTT. The chain couples TRBV19 to TRBJ1-3; D not resolved. This CDR3 has 15 residues. V lost 5 bases and J lost 0, with 11 bases in between. Germline V gene data show CDR1 as LNHDA and CDR2 as SQIVND (reference sequence).

The chain employs TRBV27 and TRBJ2-1; D gene uncertain. The V end was cut by 2 bases, the J end by 3 bases, with 5 bases between. The germline CDR1 and CDR2 sequences are MNHEY and SMNVEV (reference sequence). The CDR3 spans 13 residues. The CDR3 DNA sequence: TGTGCCAGCAGTTTACCCTACTACAATGAGCAGTTCTTC. Its protein is CASSLPYYNEQFF.

The V gene is TRBV12-3 or TRBV12-4, the J gene TRBJ2-3; D is unclear. This CDR3 is 11 amino acids long. With 5 bases removed from V and 6 bases from J, the gap between germline ends came to 6 bases. For the CDR3, the DNA is TGTGCCAGCAGTATCTCCGATACGCAGTATTTT. This encodes CASSISDTQYF.

The rearrangement uses TRBV28 and TRBJ2-2; possibly TRBD1 for D (5 bases). CDR3 length equals 13 residues. Trimming stripped 11 bases from V and 4 bases from J, with 14 bases between. The germline V gene has CDR1 MDHEN and CDR2 SYDVKM. The CDR3 bases are TGTGCCGCCGGACACTCGACCACCGGGGAGCTGTTTTTT. Protein sequence: CAAGHSTTGELFF.

The rearrangement uses TRBV6-5 and TRBJ2-1, with D maybe TRBD1 (6 bases). The CDR3 consists of 15 residues. Germline CDR1 MNHEY, CDR2 SVGAGI. V lost 6 bases, J lost 0 bases, and 12 bases lay in between. Here the CDR3 reads CASSQTGSSYNEQFF. Here the CDR3 DNA reads TGTGCCAGCAGCCAGACAGGAAGCTCCTACAATGAGCAGTTCTTC.

V gene TRBV27 combines with J gene TRBJ1-5; possible D gene TRBD1, 5 bases. V lost 3 bases and J lost 0, with 9 bases in between. This CDR3 contains 15 residues. Germline CDR1 reads MNHEY; CDR2 reads SMNVEV (reference sequence). CDR3 sequence (DNA): TGTGCCAGCAGTTTGGGGCGGGATAGCAATCAGCCCCAGCATTTT. This codes for CASSLGRDSNQPQHF.

The gene calls are TRBV6-5 and TRBJ1-1, with D perhaps matching TRBD1 (6 bases). Germline V gene lookup returns CDR1 MNHEY and CDR2 SVGAGI. The CDR3 covers 13 residues. Trimming removed 6 bases at V and 3 bases at J, with 11 bases between. The CDR3 DNA reads as TGTGCCAGCAGAAGACAGGAGGACACTGAAGCTTTCTTT. Translated: CASRRQEDTEAFF.

V gene TRBV15 combines with J gene TRBJ2-4, with D perhaps matching TRBD1 (6 bases). Germline V CDR1 and CDR2: LNHNV, YYDKDF (reference sequence). V was cut by 0 bases and J by 0 bases, with 6 bases left in between. The CDR3 length is 15 residues. The CDR3 reads CATSRDRGAKNIQYF. Here the CDR3 DNA reads TGTGCCACCAGCAGAGACAGGGGAGCCAAAAACATTCAGTACTTC.